Presented here are 20 T cell receptor beta chains from one specimen sequenced in a study of cytomegalovirus exposure and HLA in healthy donors (dated by TCRdb to the late 2010s). Library method: the immunoSEQ multiplex PCR assay. For the multiplex PCR, a mixture combining 60 forward primers for TCR Vbeta segments and 13 reverse primers for TCR Jbeta segments was used. In its TCRdb copy, this immuneACCESS table keeps in-frame sequences only and misses some clones. Where compared with another copy, unresolved V genes explain less than half of these, and the others have no known cause. The sample data list approximately 140,000 clones, and roughly 79% of these were observed just once. 2.7% of the sample goes to the ten largest clones. The sample taken for sequencing was PBMCs. Every receptor here comes from a boy under 10 years old in good health and CMV-seronegative.

J is TRBJ1-1 and V is TRBV11-2, with D possibly TRBD1 on 5 matching bases. With 5 bases removed from V and 3 bases from J, the gap between germline ends came to 22 bases. This CDR3 is built from 17 residues. Germline V CDR1 and CDR2: SGHAT, FQNNGV. The CDR3 region is CASSHKFRKGRDTEAFF. The DNA for the CDR3 is TGTGCCAGCAGCCACAAGTTTAGAAAGGGGAGGGACACTGAAGCTTTCTTT.

The chain has TRBV10-2 and TRBJ2-7; possible D gene TRBD1, 5 bases. The CDR3 is made up of 13 amino acids. V was cut by 2 bases and J by 4 bases, with 9 bases left in between. Germline CDR1 and CDR2: WSHSY and SAAADI. The CDR3 nucleotides are TGCGCCAGCAGTGAGAAGGGGTTGTACGAGCAGTACGTC. Translation: CASSEKGLYEQYV.

The rearrangement uses TRBV9 and TRBJ2-3; D unclear. V was pared by 3 bases and J by 2 bases, with 7 bases between. The CDR3 consists of 13 residues. Germline V gene data show CDR1 as SGDLS and CDR2 as YYNGEE. The CDR3 here is CASSESNTDTQYF. For the CDR3, the DNA is TGTGCCAGCAGCGAATCCAACACAGATACGCAGTATTTT.

This clone was counted between two and nine times. The chain combines TRBV5-1 with TRBJ1-2; 8 nucleotides agree with TRBD1. This CDR3 contains 15 residues. V trimming: 0 bases; J trimming: 5 bases; junction bases outside the gene matches: 6. Germline V gene lookup returns CDR1 SGHRS and CDR2 YFSETQ. The CDR3 protein is CASSLVSGQGYGYTF. CDR3 in DNA: TGCGCCAGCAGCTTGGTTTCCGGACAGGGATATGGCTACACCTTC.

The chain has TRBV23-1 and TRBJ2-7; possible D gene TRBD2, 5 bases. TRBV23-1 is annotated as an ORF whose role is uncertain. The V end lost 0 bases, the J end lost 4 bases, and 13 bases lay between the germline ends. CDR3 length equals 15 residues. The CDR3 here is CASSQSASNHYEQYV. The CDR3 coding sequence is TGCGCCAGCAGTCAATCGGCTAGCAACCATTACGAGCAGTACGTC.

The chain combines TRBV6-4 with TRBJ2-2, with 7 bases aligning to TRBD1. Germline CDR1 reads MRHNA; CDR2 reads SNTAGT. CDR3 length equals 15 residues. The V and J ends lost 8 bases and 3 bases, in that order; junction bases with no gene match: 9. The CDR3, as DNA: TGTGCCAGCCGCCGAACAGGGGCGGACACCGGGGAGCTGTTTTTT. Translated: CASRRTGADTGELFF.

This chain joins TRBV7-9 and TRBJ2-2, with TRBD2 as a possible D gene (5 bases). This CDR3 spans 15 amino acids. The germline V gene has CDR1 SEHNR and CDR2 FQNEAQ (reference sequence). Trimming took 6 bases from V and 6 from J, leaving 17 bases between them. In nucleotides, the CDR3 is TGTGCCAGCAGTAAGGTCGTGGGAGAATCCGGGGAGCTGTTTTTT. It translates to CASSKVVGESGELFF. Full variable domain (rest looked up from reference TRBV7-9 and TRBJ2-2): DTGVSQNPRHKITKRGQNVTFRCDPISEHNRLYWYRQTLGQGPEFLTYFQNEAQLEKSRLLSDRFSAERPKGSFSTLEIQRTEQGDSAMYLCASSKVVGESGELFFGEGSRLTVL.

The CDR3 DNA reads as TGTGCCAGCAGCTTAGGATCCTTTGGCGGGAGGGGCTCCTACGAGCAGTACGTC. Translation: CASSLGSFGGRGSYEQYV. The chain is built from TRBV11-3 and TRBJ2-7, with 9 bases matching TRBD2. This CDR3 contains 18 residues. Trimming cost V 1 base and J 0 bases; bases outside gene matches: 10. Germline V lookup: CDR1 SGHNT, CDR2 YENEEA.

This clone was picked up a small number of times. The rearrangement joins TRBV6-1 to TRBJ2-2; 9 bases agree with TRBD2. The CDR3 has 16 amino acids. Trimming at V came to 4 bases and at J to 0 bases, leaving 3 bases not matched to a gene. Germline CDR1 MNHNS, CDR2 SASEGT. CDR3 bases: TGTGCCAGCAGTGGAATAGCGGGAGCGAACACCGGGGAGCTGTTTTTT. Its translation: CASSGIAGANTGELFF.

This clone was detected ten times or more. Mismatch with germline at one junction end may stem from a read error. The chain combines TRBV4-3 with TRBJ2-3, with TRBD2 matching over 10 bases. The CDR3 totals 15 residues. CDR1 and CDR2 from the germline V gene are LGHNA and YSLEER. Here the CDR3 DNA reads TGCGCCAGCAGCCGCGCTAGCGGGGGTGCAGATACGCTGTATTTT. It is translated as CASSRASGGADTLYF.

This chain uses TRBV6-5 with TRBJ1-1, with TRBD1 matching over 7 bases. Germline lookup yields CDR1 MNHEY and CDR2 SVGAGI. The CDR3 runs to 14 residues. V gave up 7 bases and J gave up 4 bases; unmatched junction bases: 9. This CDR3 is CASNYRGESTEAFF. The CDR3 DNA reads TGTGCCAGCAACTACAGGGGTGAGAGCACTGAAGCTTTCTTT.

The chain has TRBV15 and TRBJ1-5; TRBD1 aligns across 7 bases. V trimming: 3 bases; J trimming: 0 bases; junction bases outside the gene matches: 8. This CDR3 has 17 amino acids. Germline lookup yields CDR1 LNHNV and CDR2 YYDKDF (reference sequence). The CDR3 region is CATSRIPTGYSNQPQHF. The CDR3 nucleotides are TGTGCCACCAGCAGGATCCCGACAGGGTATAGCAATCAGCCCCAGCATTTT.

This chain uses TRBV10-2 with TRBJ2-1; D gene ambiguous. The CDR3 spans 11 residues. V gave up 8 bases and J gave up 2 bases, with 4 bases separating them. CDR1 is WSHSY and CDR2 is SAAADI in the germline V gene. The CDR3: CASGPYNEQFF. DNA for the CDR3: TGCGCCAGCGGGCCCTACAATGAGCAGTTCTTC.

V gene TRBV30 combines with J gene TRBJ1-5; no reliable D call. The length of the CDR3 is 17 residues. Germline CDR1 reads GTSNPN; CDR2 reads SVGIG (reference sequence). Trimming stripped 2 bases from V and 0 bases from J, with 17 bases between. The CDR3 region has the DNA TGTGCCTGGAGTACCGGAGGATCCTTTTATAGCAATCAGCCCCAGCATTTT. Its translation: CAWSTGGSFYSNQPQHF.

The gene calls are TRBV14 and TRBJ2-4, with TRBD1 matching 7 bases. The V and J ends lost 5 bases and 7 bases, in that order; junction bases with no gene match: 8. The CDR3 spans 14 residues. Per the germline V gene, CDR1 is SGHDN and CDR2 is FVKESK. This chain's CDR3 is CASSLDRVWNIQYF. CDR3 nucleotide sequence: TGTGCCAGCAGCTTAGACAGGGTCTGGAACATTCAGTACTTC.

In DNA form, the CDR3 reads TGCAGCGGTACAGGGGAGATGAACACTGAAGCTTTCTTT. This encodes CSGTGEMNTEAFF. This sequence joins TRBV29-1 and TRBJ1-1, with 7 nucleotides matching TRBD1. The CDR3 runs 13 residues. After removal of 7 bases from V and 0 bases from J, the junction contained 5 bases not matched to a gene. Germline values: CDR1 SQVTM, CDR2 ANQGSEA.

The V call is TRBV14, the J call TRBJ1-4, with TRBD1 matching over 9 bases. CDR3 length: 15 residues. V shed 1 base and J 8 bases; nucleotides not matched to a gene: 5. From germline, CDR1 is SGHDN and CDR2 FVKESK. The DNA of the CDR3 is TGTGCCAGCAGCCAAGTTGGGACAGGGAAGGAAAAACTGTTTTTT. This encodes CASSQVGTGKEKLFF.

The CDR3 protein is CASSDGTSDHNEQFF. The CDR3 DNA reads as TGTGCCAGCAGTGACGGGACTAGCGACCACAATGAGCAGTTCTTC. The gene calls are TRBV6-4 and TRBJ2-1, with 10 bases identical to TRBD2. The germline gives CDR1 MRHNA, CDR2 SNTAGT. With V trimmed by 2 bases and J by 5 bases, 3 bases remained unmatched. The CDR3 spans 15 residues.

The chain joins TRBV7-8 to TRBJ1-1, with 7 bases aligning to TRBD1. V shed 7 bases and J 0 bases; nucleotides not matched to a gene: 8. The CDR3 contains 15 residues. The V gene's germline CDR1 is SGHVS and CDR2 FQNEAQ. The CDR3 region has the DNA TGTGCCAGCACATACCCGGGACAGATGAACACTGAAGCTTTCTTT. This codes for CASTYPGQMNTEAFF.

The V gene is TRBV19, the J gene TRBJ1-2; tentative D call: TRBD1 (6 bases). Germline CDR1 is LNHDA and CDR2 is SQIVND (reference sequence). The V and J ends lost 5 bases and 7 bases respectively, with 17 bases between them. This CDR3 contains 14 residues. The chain's CDR3 is CASSADRGAPGYTF. CDR3 bases: TGTGCCAGTAGTGCAGACCGGGGGGCCCCTGGCTACACCTTC. Based on the CDR3 plus reference TRBV19 and TRBJ1-2, the full variable domain is DGGITQSPKYLFRKEGQNVTLSCEQNLNHDAMYWYRQDPGQGLRLIYYSQIVNDFQKGDIAEGYSVSREKKESFPLTVTSAQKNPTAFYLCASSADRGAPGYTFGSGTRLTVV.